The 14 T cell receptor beta chains below were found in one sample sequenced in a study of blood T cell repertoires in COVID-19. Sequencing was performed with immunoSEQ multiplex PCR; in TCRdb, only in-frame clones are kept and a portion is missing. The table has 95,000 to 110,000 clones, over 65% seen once. Sequencing input: peripheral blood. All receptors come from a human donor in a cohort sampled during active COVID-19.

The count of this clone is one. CDR3 loop: CASSQKGTSGGSDIQYF. The CDR3 bases are TGTGCCAGCAGCCAAAAGGGGACTAGCGGTGGTAGTGACATTCAGTACTTC. The chain carries TRBV3-1 (or the pseudogene TRBV3-2) and TRBJ2-4; 11 nucleotides line up with TRBD2. CDR1 and CDR2 from the germline V gene are LGHDT and YNNKEL (reference sequence). The CDR3 extends over 17 amino acids. After removal of 2 bases from V and 8 bases from J, the junction contained 11 bases not matched to a gene.

The DNA of the CDR3 is TGTGCCTACGACAGGGGGGTTGGCTACACCTTC. Amino acid sequence: CAYDRGVGYTF. The gene calls are TRBV30 and TRBJ1-2; TRBD1 matches 9 bases. V was clipped by 7 bases and J by 7 bases; unmatched bases: 4. Germline CDR1 and CDR2: GTSNPN and SVGIG (reference sequence). This CDR3 region has 11 residues.

The V gene is TRBV5-4, the J gene TRBJ2-4; maybe TRBD1 (5 bases). The CDR3 extends over 14 amino acids. CDR1 and CDR2 (germline): SGHNT, YYREEE (reference sequence). Trimming removed 2 bases at V and 2 bases at J, with 8 bases between. The DNA for the CDR3 is TGTGCCAGCAGCTTAGCAGGGACCAAAAACATTCAGTACTTC. This codes for CASSLAGTKNIQYF.

The V gene is TRBV7-9, the J gene TRBJ2-7; 11 bases align to TRBD2. V lost 5 bases, J lost 2 bases, and 5 bases stayed unmatched. Germline loops: CDR1 SEHNR, CDR2 FQNEAQ (reference sequence). CDR3 size: 15 residues. The DNA for the CDR3 is TGTGCCAGCAGCATCAGTAGCGGGGGGGCCTACGAGCAGTACTTC. Protein product: CASSISSGGAYEQYF.

This chain links TRBV5-8 with TRBJ2-1, with 14 bases identical to TRBD2. V shed 4 bases, J shed 8 bases, and the junction held 14 bases outside the gene matches. Looked up from germline, CDR1 is SGHTS and CDR2 is YDEGEE. There are 18 residues in the CDR3. CDR3 amino acids: CASSAGSTSGGAIDEQFF. The DNA for the CDR3 is TGTGCCAGCAGCGCGGGGTCGACTAGCGGGGGGGCGATCGATGAGCAGTTCTTC.

The chain combines TRBV7-2 with TRBJ1-1, with D possibly being TRBD1 (6 bases). From germline, CDR1 is SGHTA and CDR2 FQGNSA. With 3 bases removed from V and 4 bases from J, the gap between germline ends came to 12 bases. The CDR3 sequence is 14 residues long. CDR3 sequence: CASSFTGKVTEAFF. The CDR3 DNA is TGTGCCAGCAGCTTTACAGGGAAGGTCACTGAAGCTTTCTTT.

The V gene is TRBV5-1, the J gene TRBJ2-3; TRBD2 agrees at 10 bases. The CDR3 has 15 residues. CDR1 and CDR2 from the germline V gene are SGHRS and YFSETQ. V lost 0 bases to trimming and J lost 4 bases; unmatched junction nucleotides: 2. The CDR3 DNA reads TGCGCCAGCAGCTTGGATAGCGGGGGGCCAGATACGCAGTATTTT. As protein: CASSLDSGGPDTQYF.

The chain recombines TRBV5-1 with TRBJ2-7, with D possibly matching TRBD1 (5 bases). The CDR3 extends over 14 amino acids. From germline, CDR1 is SGHRS and CDR2 YFSETQ. With 0 bases removed from V and 5 bases from J, the gap between germline ends came to 12 bases. CDR3 residues: CASSLEVGAHEQYF. CDR3 nucleotides: TGCGCCAGCAGCTTGGAGGTAGGGGCCCACGAGCAGTACTTC.

The chain uses TRBV3-1 (or the pseudogene TRBV3-2) and TRBJ2-5; D call uncertain. This CDR3 is 17 amino acids long. The germline V gene has CDR1 LGHDT and CDR2 YNNKEL (reference sequence). Trimming took off 4 bases at V and 4 bases at J, with 22 bases between the two ends. The CDR3 nucleotides are TGTGCCAGCAGCCCCGTGCGTAGAAATGTGAGGCCAGAGACCCAGTACTTC. As protein: CASSPVRRNVRPETQYF.

The chain combines TRBV5-6 with TRBJ2-3; tentatively, D is TRBD1 (6 bases). The CDR3 totals 14 residues. Between the trimmed V and J ends, which lost 4 bases and 3 bases, there was a span of 12 bases. CDR1 is SGHDT and CDR2 is YYEEEE in the germline V gene. The CDR3 region is CASSPPRGTDTQYF. The CDR3, as DNA: TGTGCCAGCAGCCCCCCTAGGGGGACAGATACGCAGTATTTT.

The chain carries TRBV7-2 and TRBJ2-2, with no clear D. V was shortened by 7 bases and J by 2 bases, with 17 bases between the two germline ends. There are 16 residues in the CDR3. CDR1 is SGHTA, CDR2 FQGNSA, per germline. CDR3 nucleotides: TGTGCCAGCAAGTACCAAGACACCTATAACACCGGGGAGCTGTTTTTT. It specifies CASKYQDTYNTGELFF.

The V call is TRBV18, the J call TRBJ2-1, with TRBD1 matching 8 bases. Germline CDR1 is KGHSH and CDR2 is LQKENI. The CDR3 contains 13 residues. The V gene end was trimmed by 6 bases and the J gene end by 6 bases; junction bases not matched to a gene: 4. The CDR3 DNA sequence: TGTGCCAGCTCGCGGACAGGGCTCAATGAGCAGTTCTTC. This gives the protein CASSRTGLNEQFF. Drawing the rest from reference TRBV18 and TRBJ2-1, the complete variable domain is NAGVMQNPRHLVRRRGQEARLRCSPMKGHSHVYWYRQLPEEGLKFMVYLQKENIIDESGMPKERFSAEFPKEGPSILRIQQVVRGDSAAYFCASSRTGLNEQFFGPGTRLTVL.

J is TRBJ2-6 and V is TRBV3-1 (or the pseudogene TRBV3-2); D is unresolved. The V gene's germline CDR1 is LGHDT and CDR2 YNNKEL (reference sequence). The V end was cut by 4 bases, the J end by 0 bases, with 10 bases between. The CDR3 contains 16 residues. The CDR3 sequence is CASSLEAPSGANVLTF. CDR3 sequence (DNA): TGTGCCAGCAGCCTAGAGGCCCCCTCTGGGGCCAACGTCCTGACTTTC.

This chain links TRBV16 with TRBJ1-1; 8 positions agree with TRBD1. The CDR3 is 19 amino acids. Germline assignment: CDR1 KGHSY and CDR2 FQNENV. V gave up 3 bases and J gave up 0 bases; unmatched junction bases: 15. The DNA of the CDR3 is TGTGCCAGCAGCCACCGCGCTGGCAGGGGGCTTTTTTTGAACACTGAAGCTTTCTTT. It is translated as CASSHRAGRGLFLNTEAFF.